Sequencing of this TCR beta chain was carried out in a study of vaccination and CD4 T cells after COVID-19. Treatment meaning: roughly 10-day PBMC culture with coronavirus spike peptide pools or control peptides (ViraFEST assay). Cultured CD4+ T cell DNA underwent sequencing with the Oncomine TCR Beta short-read assay. TCRdb re-analysed the PCR reads in MiXCR, keeping a single row per CDR3 protein. The sample holds about 27,000 distinct CDR3 sequences, about 60% seen once. A word on this clonotype: The antigen is not known.

The V and J ends lost 0 bases and 4 bases respectively, with 7 bases between them. The V gene's germline CDR1 is MNHEY and CDR2 SVGAGI. The CDR3 is made up of 14 amino acids. This sequence originates from a human donor who received a COVID-19 vaccine. The V and J genes are TRBV6-5 and TRBJ1-3, with D possibly matching TRBD1 (6 bases). This material consisted of CD4+ T cells from blood, cultured in vitro, taken after SARS-CoV-2 vaccination. Here the CDR3 DNA reads TGTGCCAGCAGTTACTCGGGGACAGGAAACACCATATATTTT. It yields the protein CASSYSGTGNTIYF.